The source of this T cell receptor (beta chain) is a study of control samples from healthy donors and cancer patients. Germline V gives CDR1 KGHDR, CDR2 SFDVKD. V was shortened by 4 bases and J by 5 bases, with 4 bases between the two germline ends. The CDR3 extends over 11 amino acids. Generated by immunoSEQ multiplex PCR, the TCRdb table keeps only in-frame clones and is missing some. Here the sample table reports fewer than 200,000 clones. The TCR comes from a woman aged 30 to 39 in good health. This chain uses TRBV24-1 with TRBJ2-5; D remains ambiguous. Source material: blood. The CDR3 DNA follows: TGTGCCACCAGTGAATGGGAGACCCAGTACTTC. Amino acid sequence: CATSEWETQYF.